This T cell receptor beta chain is drawn from a study of CD8+CD57+ T cells in acquired aplastic anemia. At the level of the study: Across the sorted CD4+ and CD8+ cells, DNA amounts averaged roughly 3.5 ug. CD4+ reads averaged about 11 million in healthy donors.

As regards this clonotype: What it recognizes is unknown. Mismatch with germline at one junction end may stem from a read error.

Study-level findings and limits: Patients and controls turned out to have around 29 CD8+ CDR3 sequences in common.

The study profiled TCR beta VDJ and CDR3 using genomic DNA as template. TCRdb recomputed calls from the reads with MiXCR, one row per CDR3 protein. Of hundreds of thousands of distinct CDR3 sequences listed, about two thirds were seen once; the top ten hold approximately 4%. The sequence came from a human donor in good health, serving as a control. Sequenced sample: sorted CD4+, CD8+, or CD8+CD57+ T cells (not recorded which) from PBMCs.

The CDR3 loop is CATKLAGDDEEYF. The CDR3 DNA is TGTGCCACCAAGCTGGCCGGGGACGACGAGGAGTACTTC. The chain joins TRBV10-3 to TRBJ2-7; perhaps D is TRBD1 or TRBD2 (5 bases each). Germline V gene data show CDR1 as ENHRY and CDR2 as SYGVKD. The CDR3 extends over 13 amino acids.